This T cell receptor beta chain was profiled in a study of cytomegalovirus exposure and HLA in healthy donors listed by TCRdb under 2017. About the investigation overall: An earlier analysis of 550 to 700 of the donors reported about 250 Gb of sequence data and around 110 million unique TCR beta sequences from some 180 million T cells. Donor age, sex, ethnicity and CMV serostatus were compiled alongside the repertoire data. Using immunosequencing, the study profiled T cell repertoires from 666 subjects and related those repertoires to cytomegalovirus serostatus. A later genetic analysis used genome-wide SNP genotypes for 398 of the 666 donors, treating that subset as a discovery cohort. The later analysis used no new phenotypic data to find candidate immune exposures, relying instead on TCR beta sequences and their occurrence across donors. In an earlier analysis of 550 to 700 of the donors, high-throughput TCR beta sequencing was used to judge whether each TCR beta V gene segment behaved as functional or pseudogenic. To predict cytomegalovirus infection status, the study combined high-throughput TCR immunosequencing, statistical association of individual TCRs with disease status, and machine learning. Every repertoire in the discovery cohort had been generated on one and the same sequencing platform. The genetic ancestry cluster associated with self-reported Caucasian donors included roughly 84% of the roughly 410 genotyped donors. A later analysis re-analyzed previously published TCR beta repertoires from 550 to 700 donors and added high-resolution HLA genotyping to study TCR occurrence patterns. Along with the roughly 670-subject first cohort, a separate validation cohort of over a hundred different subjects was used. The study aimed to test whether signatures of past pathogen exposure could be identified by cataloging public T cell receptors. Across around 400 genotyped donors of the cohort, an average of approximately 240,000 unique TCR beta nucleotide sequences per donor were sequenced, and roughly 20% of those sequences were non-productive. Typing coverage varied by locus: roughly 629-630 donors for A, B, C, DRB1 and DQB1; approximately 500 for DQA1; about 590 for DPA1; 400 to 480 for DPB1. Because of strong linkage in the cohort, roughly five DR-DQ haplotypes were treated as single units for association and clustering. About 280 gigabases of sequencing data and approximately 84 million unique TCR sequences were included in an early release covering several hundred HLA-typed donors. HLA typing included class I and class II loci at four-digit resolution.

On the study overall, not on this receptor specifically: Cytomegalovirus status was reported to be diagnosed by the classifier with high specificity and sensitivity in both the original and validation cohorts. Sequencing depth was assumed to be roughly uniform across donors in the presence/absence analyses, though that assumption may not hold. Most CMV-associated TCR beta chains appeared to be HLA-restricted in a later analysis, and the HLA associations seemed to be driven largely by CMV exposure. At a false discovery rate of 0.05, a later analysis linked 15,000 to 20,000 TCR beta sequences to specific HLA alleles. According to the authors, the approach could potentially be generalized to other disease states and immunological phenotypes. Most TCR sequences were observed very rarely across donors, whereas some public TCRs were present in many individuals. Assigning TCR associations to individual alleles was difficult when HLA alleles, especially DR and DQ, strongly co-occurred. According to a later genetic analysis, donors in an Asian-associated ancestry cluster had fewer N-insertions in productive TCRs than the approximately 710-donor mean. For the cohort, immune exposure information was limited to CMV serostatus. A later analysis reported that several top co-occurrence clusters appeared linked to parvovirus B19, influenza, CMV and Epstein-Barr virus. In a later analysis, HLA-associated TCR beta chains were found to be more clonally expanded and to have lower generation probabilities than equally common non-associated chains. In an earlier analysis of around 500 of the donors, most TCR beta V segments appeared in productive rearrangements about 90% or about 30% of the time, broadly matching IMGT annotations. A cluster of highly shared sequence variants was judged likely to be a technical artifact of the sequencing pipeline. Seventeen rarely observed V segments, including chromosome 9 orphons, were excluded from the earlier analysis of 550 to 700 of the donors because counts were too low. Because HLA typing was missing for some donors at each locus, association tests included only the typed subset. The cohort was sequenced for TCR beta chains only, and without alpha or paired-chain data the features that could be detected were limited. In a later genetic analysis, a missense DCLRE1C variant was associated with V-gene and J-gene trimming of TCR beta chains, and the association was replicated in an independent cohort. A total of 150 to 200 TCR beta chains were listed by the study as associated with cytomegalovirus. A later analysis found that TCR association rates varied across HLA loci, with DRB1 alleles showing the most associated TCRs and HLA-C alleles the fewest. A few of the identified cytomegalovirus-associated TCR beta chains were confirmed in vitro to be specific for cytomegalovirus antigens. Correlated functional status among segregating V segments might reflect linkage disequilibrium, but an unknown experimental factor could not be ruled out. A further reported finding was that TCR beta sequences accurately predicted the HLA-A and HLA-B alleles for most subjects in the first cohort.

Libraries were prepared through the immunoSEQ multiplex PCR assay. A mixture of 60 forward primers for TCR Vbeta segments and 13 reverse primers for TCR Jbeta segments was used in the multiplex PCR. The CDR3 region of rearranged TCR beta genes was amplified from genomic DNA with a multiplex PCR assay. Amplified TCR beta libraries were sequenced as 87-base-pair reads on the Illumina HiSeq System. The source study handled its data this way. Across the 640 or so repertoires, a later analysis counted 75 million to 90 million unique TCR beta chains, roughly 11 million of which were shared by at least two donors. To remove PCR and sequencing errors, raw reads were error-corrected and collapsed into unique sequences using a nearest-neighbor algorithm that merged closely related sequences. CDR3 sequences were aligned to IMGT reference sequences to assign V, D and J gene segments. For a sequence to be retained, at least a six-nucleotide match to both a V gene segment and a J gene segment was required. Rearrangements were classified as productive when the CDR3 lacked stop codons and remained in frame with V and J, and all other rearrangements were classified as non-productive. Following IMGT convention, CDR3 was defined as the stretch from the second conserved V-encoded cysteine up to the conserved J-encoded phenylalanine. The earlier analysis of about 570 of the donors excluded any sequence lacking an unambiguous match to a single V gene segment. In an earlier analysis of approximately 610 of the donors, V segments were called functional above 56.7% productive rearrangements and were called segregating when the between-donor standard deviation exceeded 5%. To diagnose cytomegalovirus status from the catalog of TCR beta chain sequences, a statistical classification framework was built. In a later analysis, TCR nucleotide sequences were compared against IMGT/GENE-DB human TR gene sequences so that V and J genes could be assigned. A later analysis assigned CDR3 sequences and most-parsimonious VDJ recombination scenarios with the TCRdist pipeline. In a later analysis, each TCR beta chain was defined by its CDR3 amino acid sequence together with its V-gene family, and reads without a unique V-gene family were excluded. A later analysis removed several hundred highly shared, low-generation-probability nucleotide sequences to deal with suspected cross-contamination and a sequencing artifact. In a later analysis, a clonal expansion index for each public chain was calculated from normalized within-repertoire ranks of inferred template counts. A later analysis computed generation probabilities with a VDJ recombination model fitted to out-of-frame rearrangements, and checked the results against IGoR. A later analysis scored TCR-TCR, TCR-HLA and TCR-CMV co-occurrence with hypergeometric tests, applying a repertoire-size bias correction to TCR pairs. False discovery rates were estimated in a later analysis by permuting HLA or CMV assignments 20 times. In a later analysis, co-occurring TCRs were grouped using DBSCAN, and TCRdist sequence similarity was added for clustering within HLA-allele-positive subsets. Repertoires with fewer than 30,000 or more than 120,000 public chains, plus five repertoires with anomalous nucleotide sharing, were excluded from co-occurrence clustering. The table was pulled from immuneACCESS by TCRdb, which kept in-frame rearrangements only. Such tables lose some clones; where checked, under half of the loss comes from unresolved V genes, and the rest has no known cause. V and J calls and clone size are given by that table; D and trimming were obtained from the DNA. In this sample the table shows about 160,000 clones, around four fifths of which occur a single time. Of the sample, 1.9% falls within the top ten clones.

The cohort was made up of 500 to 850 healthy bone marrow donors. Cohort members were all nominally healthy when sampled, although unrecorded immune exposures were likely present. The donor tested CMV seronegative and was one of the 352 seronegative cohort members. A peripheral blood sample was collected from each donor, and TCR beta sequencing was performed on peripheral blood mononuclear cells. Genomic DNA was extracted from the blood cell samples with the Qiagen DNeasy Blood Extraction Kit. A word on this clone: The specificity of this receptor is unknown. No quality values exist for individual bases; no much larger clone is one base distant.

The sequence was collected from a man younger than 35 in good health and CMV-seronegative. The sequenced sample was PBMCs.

The DNA is as follows: TGCGCCAGCAGCAATCAGGGTGCAGACACCATATATTTT. Translation gives CASSNQGADTIYF. The chain is assembled from TRBV5-1 and TRBJ1-3; 5 matching bases give a weak D call of TRBD1. From its cysteine to its phenylalanine, the CDR3 spans 13 amino acids. Of the read, only the CDR3 DNA is kept; its 39 bases are in frame from base 1. The germline V gene provides CDR1 SGHRS and CDR2 YFSETQ. V sheds 4 bases and J sheds 8 bases, leaving 13 bases between their ends.